One T cell receptor beta chain is described in this entry. Both subsets, CD45RA+ naive and CD45RA-negative memory, were split from the CD4+ cells. In germline, CDR1 is SGHRS, CDR2 YFSETQ. J was trimmed by 8 bases and V by 3 bases; bases with no gene match: 5. This CDR3 has 13 residues. The record originates from a study of shared clonotypes between healthy human individuals. Study context: The plates for each donor numbered three CD4 naive, three CD4 memory, two CD8 naive and one CD8 memory.

Deep-level running was used for the assay. Clones were read by immunoSEQ multiplex PCR, and TCRdb kept only the in-frame ones, dropping some. This table has some 790,000 clones, around 70% appearing once. This clonotype was obtained from a young woman in good health. Material: memory CD4+ T cells sorted from blood. The subset denotes: CD45RA-negative fraction. The chain joins TRBV5-1 to TRBJ1-1; 9 bases are shared with TRBD1. In DNA form, the CDR3 reads TGCGCCAGCAGCTATGGACAGGGGAAAGAAGCTTTCTTT. It encodes CASSYGQGKEAFF.